The 27 T cell receptor beta chains below all came from one sample that was sequenced in a study of radiation and T cells in renal cell carcinoma. TCRdb's table, derived via immunoSEQ multiplex PCR, lists solely in-frame clones and lacks some. The sample has 150,000 or so clones, about 88% seen once; the top ten hold approximately 10%. Time point noted: blood 4 weeks post-SBRT, at nephrectomy. Treatment given: 15 Gy SBRT to primary tumor, nephrectomy 4 weeks later. The sample here was blood, taken from a patient whose treatment included radiotherapy and nephrectomy. Receptors were obtained from a woman in her forties or fifties with renal cell carcinoma.

This clone has only a few counts. This chain uses TRBV9 with TRBJ2-3, with a weak D call TRBD2 (5 bases). This CDR3 has 15 amino acids. V shed 4 bases and J shed 7 bases, with 19 bases lying between them. CDR1 and CDR2 (germline): SGDLS, YYNGEE. CDR3 nucleotides: TGTGCCAGCAGCCCTCCGGGGTTGTTCAATAATACGCAGTATTTT. It encodes CASSPPGLFNNTQYF.

J is TRBJ1-5 and V is TRBV28; tentative D call: TRBD1 (5 bases). Trimming left V 1 base short and J 0 bases short, with 10 bases between. The CDR3 contains 16 residues. Germline-derived CDR1 and CDR2 are MDHEN and SYDVKM. DNA of the CDR3: TGTGCCAGCAGTTTATTGGGGCCCTCTAGCAATCAGCCCCAGCATTTT. It yields the protein CASSLLGPSSNQPQHF.

The V call is TRBV19, the J call TRBJ2-5; 8 nucleotides match TRBD1. CDR3 size: 14 residues. Germline loops: CDR1 LNHDA, CDR2 SQIVND (reference sequence). With 7 bases clipped from V and 4 bases from J, the junction kept 8 bases outside the gene matches. Written as DNA, the CDR3 is TGTGCCAGTATACCGACAGGGGACGGAGAGACCCAGTACTTC. As protein: CASIPTGDGETQYF.

The CDR3 DNA sequence: TGTGCCACGGTCGGCACTGAAGCTTTCTTT. Amino acids: CATVGTEAFF. The V call is TRBV5-4, the J call TRBJ1-1, with D hard to call. There are 10 residues in the CDR3. Trimming took 9 bases from V and 4 from J, leaving 7 bases between them. CDR1 is SGHNT, CDR2 YYREEE, per germline (reference sequence).

The chain links TRBV14 to TRBJ2-4; no definite D call. Per the germline V gene, CDR1 is SGHDN and CDR2 is FVKESK. V was pared by 0 bases and J by 10 bases, with 13 bases between. The CDR3 is made up of 14 amino acids. Written as DNA, the CDR3 is TGTGCCAGCAGCCAAGATGCGATATCACCTATTCAGTACTTC. Translation gives CASSQDAISPIQYF.

V is TRBV29-1 and J is TRBJ2-3; D gene uncertain. The V gene lost 7 bases and the J gene lost 2 bases, with 13 bases spanning the gap. The V gene's germline CDR1 is SQVTM and CDR2 ANQGSEA. This CDR3 spans 13 amino acids. The CDR3 reads CSALHVNTDTQYF. CDR3 sequence (DNA): TGCAGCGCTTTACACGTGAACACAGATACGCAGTATTTT.

V gene TRBV6-1 combines with J gene TRBJ2-7; 10 bases agree with TRBD2. V was pared by 10 bases and J by 4 bases, with 7 bases of the junction left unmatched. Germline values: CDR1 MNHNS, CDR2 SASEGT. The CDR3 covers 13 residues. The CDR3 bases are TGTGCCACGGAGCGGGGGGGCGGGTACGAGCAGTACTTC. Protein: CATERGGGYEQYF.

The genes are TRBV6-5 and TRBJ1-1; D is uncertain. With 6 bases removed from V and 8 bases from J, the gap between germline ends came to 16 bases. The CDR3 runs 13 residues. Germline values: CDR1 MNHEY, CDR2 SVGAGI. CDR3 nucleotides: TGTGCCAGCAGAAGGTCCCGGGAACGGGAAGCTTTCTTT. Translated, it gives CASRRSREREAFF.

This clone has just one count. V gene TRBV7-2 combines with J gene TRBJ2-7; maybe TRBD1 (6 bases). V was pared by 5 bases and J by 2 bases, with 16 bases between. The CDR3 has 15 residues. CDR1 is SGHTA, CDR2 FQGNSA, per germline. CDR3 protein: CASSTQGGTTYEQYF. CDR3 in DNA: TGTGCCAGCAGCACACAAGGGGGAACGACCTACGAGCAGTACTTC. Drawing the rest from reference TRBV7-2 and TRBJ2-7, the complete variable domain is GAGVSQSPSNKVTEKGKDVELRCDPISGHTALYWYRQSLGQGLEFLIYFQGNSAPDKSGLPSDRFSAERTGGSVSTLTIQRTQQEDSAVYLCASSTQGGTTYEQYFGPGTRLTVT.

The chain combines TRBV7-2 with TRBJ2-3; D remains unclear. The germline V and J ends were trimmed by 5 bases and 0 bases, with 15 bases remaining between them. Germline lookup yields CDR1 SGHTA and CDR2 FQGNSA. The CDR3 is 16 residues long. The CDR3 loop is CASSVKLTASTDTQYF. In nucleotides, the CDR3 is TGTGCCAGCAGCGTAAAACTGACGGCTAGCACAGATACGCAGTATTTT. Full variable domain (rest looked up from reference TRBV7-2 and TRBJ2-3): GAGVSQSPSNKVTEKGKDVELRCDPISGHTALYWYRQSLGQGLEFLIYFQGNSAPDKSGLPSDRFSAERTGGSVSTLTIQRTQQEDSAVYLCASSVKLTASTDTQYFGPGTRLTVL.

This chain connects TRBV6-5 to TRBJ1-2; D is uncertain. The CDR3 consists of 13 residues. CDR1 is MNHEY, CDR2 SVGAGI, per germline. Trimming shortened V by 6 bases and J by 8 bases, and 16 bases separated the two germline ends. The CDR3 region has the DNA TGTGCCAGCAGCCCTCTAGGAGGGCCGGGCTACACCTTC. It translates to CASSPLGGPGYTF.

The chain links TRBV2 to TRBJ1-2, with TRBD1 matching over 9 bases. V shed 5 bases, J shed 5 bases, and the junction held 9 bases outside the gene matches. The CDR3 totals 15 residues. Germline CDR1 reads SNHLY; CDR2 reads FYNNEI. The CDR3 DNA sequence: TGTGCCAGCAGTCCTGACCGACAGGGGGTTTATGGCTACACCTTC. This encodes CASSPDRQGVYGYTF.

The J gene is TRBJ2-3, the V gene TRBV15; unclear D gene. V gave up 4 bases and J gave up 1 base, with 18 bases separating them. Germline V gene data show CDR1 as LNHNV and CDR2 as YYDKDF (reference sequence). CDR3 length: 17 residues. For the CDR3, the DNA is TGTGCCACCAGCAAACCCCGGGCCCCCCGAGGCACAGATACGCAGTATTTT. Amino acids: CATSKPRAPRGTDTQYF.

V gene TRBV2 combines with J gene TRBJ2-2, with D perhaps TRBD1 (5 bases). The CDR3 spans 13 residues. Trimming shortened V by 7 bases and J by 4 bases, and 10 bases separated the two germline ends. Germline CDR1 SNHLY, CDR2 FYNNEI. The CDR3 nucleotides read TGTGCCAGCAAAAAAGACAGCACCGGGGAGCTGTTTTTT. Encoded protein: CASKKDSTGELFF. The full variable domain, completed using reference TRBV2 and TRBJ2-2, is EPEVTQTPSHQVTQMGQEVILRCVPISNHLYFYWYRQILGQKVEFLVSFYNNEISEKSEIFDDQFSVERPDGSNFTLKIRSTKLEDSAMYFCASKKDSTGELFFGEGSRLTVL.

In nucleotides, the CDR3 is TGTGCCAGCAGCCGAGACCCCACCAATGAGCAGTTCTTC. The encoded protein is CASSRDPTNEQFF. The chain has TRBV6-1 and TRBJ2-1; no clear D. Looked up from germline, CDR1 is MNHNS and CDR2 is SASEGT. The CDR3 length is 13 residues. V dropped 6 bases and J dropped 6 bases, with 12 bases sitting between them.

The chain has TRBV7-9 and TRBJ1-2, with 8 bases lining up with TRBD1. Germline-derived CDR1 and CDR2 are SEHNR and FQNEAQ (reference sequence). Germline trimming cut 0 bases from V and 4 bases from J; bases unmatched to any gene: 4. There are 15 residues in the CDR3. CDR3: CASSLAGQGFYGYTF. DNA of the CDR3: TGTGCCAGCAGCTTAGCCGGACAGGGTTTCTATGGCTACACCTTC.

CDR3 bases: TGTGCCAGCAAAGAAAGGGGGACGAACACTGAAGCTTTCTTT. This gives the protein CASKERGTNTEAFF. The V and J genes are TRBV27 and TRBJ1-1; TRBD1 is a possible D gene (6 bases). Germline CDR1 reads MNHEY; CDR2 reads SMNVEV (reference sequence). V lost 7 bases and J lost 1, with 13 bases in between. This CDR3 contains 14 residues.

This chain joins TRBV19 and TRBJ1-1, with a possible D match to TRBD1 (5 bases). The CDR3 consists of 12 residues. From germline, CDR1 is LNHDA and CDR2 SQIVND (reference sequence). V dropped 3 bases and J dropped 6 bases, with 8 bases sitting between them. CDR3 sequence: CASSIGGAEAFF. The CDR3 bases are TGTGCCAGTAGTATCGGGGGTGCTGAAGCTTTCTTT.

The CDR3 DNA is TGCGCCAGCAGCCCCGTAGATAGGGGCCTCTACGAGCAGTACTTC. It codes for CASSPVDRGLYEQYF. This chain joins TRBV5-1 and TRBJ2-7; a possible D gene is TRBD1 (5 bases). The CDR3 totals 15 residues. CDR1 and CDR2 (germline): SGHRS, YFSETQ. V was trimmed by 4 bases and J by 3 bases, leaving 17 bases between them.

The chain has TRBV19 and TRBJ1-6; TRBD1 agrees at 8 bases. The V gene's germline CDR1 is LNHDA and CDR2 SQIVND (reference sequence). V dropped 5 bases and J dropped 5; count of bases not matched to a gene: 5. The CDR3 has 15 amino acids. CDR3 in DNA: TGTGCCAGTAGTTTAACACAGGGGGATAATTCACCCCTCCACTTT. Protein sequence: CASSLTQGDNSPLHF.

The J gene is TRBJ1-1, the V gene TRBV5-6; 7 bases line up with TRBD1. Germline loops: CDR1 SGHDT, CDR2 YYEEEE. This CDR3 spans 14 amino acids. Germline trimming cut 4 bases from V and 3 bases from J; bases unmatched to any gene: 6. This chain's CDR3 is CASSPDRVDTEAFF. The CDR3 region has the DNA TGTGCCAGCAGCCCCGACAGGGTAGACACTGAAGCTTTCTTT.

The chain has TRBV6-6 and TRBJ1-2, with D perhaps matching TRBD1 (5 bases). The CDR3 length is 14 residues. Germline V CDR1 and CDR2: MNHNY, SVGAGI (reference sequence). V lost 5 bases, J lost 8 bases, and 18 bases lay in between. The CDR3 spells CASSPGPTWEGYTF. CDR3 sequence (DNA): TGTGCCAGCAGTCCAGGGCCCACCTGGGAGGGCTACACCTTC.

The chain employs TRBV7-2 and TRBJ2-7; D possibly corresponds to TRBD2 (6 bases). This CDR3 region has 15 residues. Trimming left V 1 base short and J 2 bases short, with 12 bases between. The germline CDR1 and CDR2 sequences are SGHTA and FQGNSA. The CDR3 is CASSLVGDSPYEQYF. Written as DNA, the CDR3 is TGTGCCAGCAGCTTAGTAGGGGACTCCCCCTACGAGCAGTACTTC.

The J gene is TRBJ2-3, the V gene TRBV5-4, with a possible D match to TRBD2 (6 bases). The CDR3 contains 14 residues. The germline V gene has CDR1 SGHNT and CDR2 YYREEE (reference sequence). Trimming took off 4 bases at V and 5 bases at J, with 14 bases between the two ends. The CDR3 DNA is TGTGCCAGCAGCCTCCTAGCGCTTGGAGATACGCAGTATTTT. Its translation: CASSLLALGDTQYF. Drawing the rest from reference TRBV5-4 and TRBJ2-3, the complete variable domain is ETGVTQSPTHLIKTRGQQVTLRCSSQSGHNTVSWYQQALGQGPQFIFQYYREEENGRGNFPPRFSGLQFPNYSSELNVNALELDDSALYLCASSLLALGDTQYFGPGTRLTVL.

The rearrangement joins TRBV7-2 to TRBJ1-5; D uncertain. Trimming pared 5 bases from V and 0 bases from J, leaving 5 bases between. Germline CDR1 reads SGHTA; CDR2 reads FQGNSA. The CDR3 covers 13 residues. CDR3 DNA sequence: TGTGCCAGCAGCGTATCTAGCAATCAGCCCCAGCATTTT. This gives the protein CASSVSSNQPQHF.

The rearrangement links TRBV10-3 to TRBJ2-5; TRBD2 matches 9 bases. The CDR3 sequence is 14 residues long. Germline values: CDR1 ENHRY, CDR2 SYGVKD. With 10 bases clipped from V and 2 bases from J, the junction kept 8 bases outside the gene matches. DNA of the CDR3: TGTGCCACCGGTAGCGGGGGAGTACAAGAGACCCAGTACTTC. This translates into CATGSGGVQETQYF.

This clone was seen only a few times. The chain carries TRBV2 and TRBJ1-2, with no clear D. CDR1 is SNHLY and CDR2 is FYNNEI in the germline V gene. This CDR3 region has 14 residues. The ends were cut back, 6 bases at V and 3 bases at J, with 14 bases in the middle. This CDR3 is CASSKLRGDYGYTF. The DNA for the CDR3 is TGTGCCAGCAGCAAGTTACGCGGGGACTATGGCTACACCTTC.